This T cell receptor (beta chain) was obtained from a study of shared clonotypes between healthy human individuals. Study-wide points: Despite large depth, rarefaction showed incomplete sorted-subset sequencing. Clonotype sharing across several donors was observed for 5% to 6.5% of naive CD4 clonotypes. Non-shared clonotypes were found to have lower generation probabilities than the clonotypes that were shared by all four of the sorted-subset donors.

Per the study methods: Quality scores were absent from the junction-only immunoSEQ sequences, so filtering differed. Data came from immunoSEQ multiplex PCR; TCRdb stores just in-frame clones and leaves some out. That table supplies the V and J calls and clone size; D and trimming were determined from the DNA. Here the sample spans approximately 740,000 clones, 85% to 95% being singletons. This clone was found once. What it recognizes is unknown. This CDR3 has 20 amino acids. Per germline, CDR1 MGHRA and CDR2 YSYEKL. The junction had 19 bases not matched to a gene; V was cut back by 3 bases and J by 6 bases. CD45RO-negative cells were positively selected for CCR7, leaving out terminally differentiated effector memory CD45RA+ cells.

Sequenced input: naive CD8+ T cells sorted from blood. The rearrangement links TRBV4-1 to TRBJ2-3; the match to TRBD2 covers 12 bases. The clonotype originates from a man in his thirties or forties in good health. This CDR3 is CASSQKGERLAGDFTDTQYF. In DNA form, the CDR3 reads TGCGCCAGCAGCCAGAAGGGGGAAAGACTAGCGGGAGATTTTACGGATACGCAGTATTTT.